This T cell receptor beta chain appears in the sequencing data of a study of T-cell memory formation after mild COVID-19. Trimming took 0 bases from V and 1 from J; bases not matched to a gene: 0. The germline V gene encodes CDR1 MGHRA and CDR2 YSYEKL. There are 16 residues in the CDR3. This clonotype came up many times. TCRdb re-derived calls from the 5' RACE reads in MiXCR, one entry per CDR3 protein. The sample holds almost 550,000 distinct CDR3 sequences, about a fifth seen once. Sequencing was carried out using PBMCs or a T cell subset sorted from them (not recorded which). This TCR was recovered from an adult woman who had mild COVID-19 (a few samples of this study predate the infection). Cell type and time point are not known. The chain links TRBV4-1 to TRBJ2-1; the match to TRBD2 covers 10 bases. In DNA, the CDR3 is TGCGCCAGCAGCCAAGAGGGACTAGCGTCCTACAATGAGCAGTTCTTC. This sequence encodes CASSQEGLASYNEQFF.